This T cell receptor (beta chain) was sequenced in a study of breast tumors, draining lymph nodes, adjacent tissues. Study-wide points: Compared with lymph nodes, tumors were less diverse; compared with nontumor tissue, more.

V lost 2 bases to trimming and J lost 6 bases, with 10 bases between them. The CDR3 consists of 13 residues. Germline-derived CDR1 and CDR2 are MDHEN and SYDVKM. Using its own MiXCR run on the multiplex PCR reads, TCRdb lists one record per CDR3 protein. The data contain about 180,000 distinct CDR3 sequences, approximately 30% of them seen just once; the ten biggest clones take up approximately 4.2%. Regarding this clonotype: Its antigen is unidentified.

Axillary draining lymph nodes of breast cancer patients supplied the node samples. The chain employs TRBV28 and TRBJ1-2, with TRBD1 as a possible D gene (5 bases). Sequenced sample: axillary lymph node tissue. The receptor comes from a female donor with breast cancer. Some clones in this sample may be carry-over from other donors' samples. DNA of the CDR3: TGTGCCAGCAGTTTAATGAAGGGGAATGGCTACACCTTC. Protein sequence: CASSLMKGNGYTF.